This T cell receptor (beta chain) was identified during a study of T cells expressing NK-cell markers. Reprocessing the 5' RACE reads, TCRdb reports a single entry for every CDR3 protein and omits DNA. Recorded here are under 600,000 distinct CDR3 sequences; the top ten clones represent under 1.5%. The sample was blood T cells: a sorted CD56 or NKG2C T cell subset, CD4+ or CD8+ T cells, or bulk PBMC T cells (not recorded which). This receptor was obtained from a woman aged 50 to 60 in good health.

CDR3 amino acids: CASSEVRVAGSQYF. The chain couples TRBV25-1 to TRBJ2-5; as DNA is missing, the TRBD2 call by TCRdb cannot be tested. This CDR3 region has 14 residues. The germline V gene encodes CDR1 MGHDK and CDR2 SYGVNS.